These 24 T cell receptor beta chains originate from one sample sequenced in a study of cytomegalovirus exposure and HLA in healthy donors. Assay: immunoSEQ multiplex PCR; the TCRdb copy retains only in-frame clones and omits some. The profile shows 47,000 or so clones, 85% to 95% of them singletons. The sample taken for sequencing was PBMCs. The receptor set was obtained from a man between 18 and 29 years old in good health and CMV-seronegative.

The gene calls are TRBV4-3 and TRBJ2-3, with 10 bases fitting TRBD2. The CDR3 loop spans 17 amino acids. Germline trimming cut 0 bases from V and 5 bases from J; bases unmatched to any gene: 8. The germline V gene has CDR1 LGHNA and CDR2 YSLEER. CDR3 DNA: TGCGCCAGCAGCCAAGACAAGGCTAGCGGGAGTGGAGATACGCAGTATTTT. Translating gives CASSQDKASGSGDTQYF.

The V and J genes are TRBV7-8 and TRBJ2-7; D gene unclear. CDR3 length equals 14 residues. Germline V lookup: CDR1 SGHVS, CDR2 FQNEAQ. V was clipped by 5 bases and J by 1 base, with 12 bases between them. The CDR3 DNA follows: TGTGCCAGCAGCGCGCGGAGTGGATCCTACGAGCAGTACTTC. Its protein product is CASSARSGSYEQYF.

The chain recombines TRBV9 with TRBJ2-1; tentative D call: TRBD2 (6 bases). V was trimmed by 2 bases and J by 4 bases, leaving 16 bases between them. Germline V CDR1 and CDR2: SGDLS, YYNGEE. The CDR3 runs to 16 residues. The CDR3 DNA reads TGTGCCAGCAGCGTGTCGGGGACGGGGGTGTACAATGAGCAGTTCTTC. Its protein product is CASSVSGTGVYNEQFF.

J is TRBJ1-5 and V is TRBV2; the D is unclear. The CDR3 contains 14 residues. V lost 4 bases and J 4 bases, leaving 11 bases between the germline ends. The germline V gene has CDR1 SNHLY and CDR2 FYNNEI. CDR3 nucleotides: TGTGCCAGCAGTGTTGAGGGTAGGAATCAGCCCCAGCATTTT. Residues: CASSVEGRNQPQHF.

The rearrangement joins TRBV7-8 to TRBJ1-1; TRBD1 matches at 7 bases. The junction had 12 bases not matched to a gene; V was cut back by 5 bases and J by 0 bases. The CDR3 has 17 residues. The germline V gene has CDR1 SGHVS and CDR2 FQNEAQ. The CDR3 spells CASSPPGQRSMNTEAFF. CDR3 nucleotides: TGTGCCAGCAGCCCGCCGGGACAGCGTTCCATGAACACTGAAGCTTTCTTT.

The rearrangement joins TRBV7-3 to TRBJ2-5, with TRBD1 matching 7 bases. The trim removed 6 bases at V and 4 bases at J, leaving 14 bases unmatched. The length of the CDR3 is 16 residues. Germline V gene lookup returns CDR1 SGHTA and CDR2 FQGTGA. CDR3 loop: CASRSGQYVSRETQYF. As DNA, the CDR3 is TGTGCCAGCAGGTCGGGACAGTACGTGTCTCGAGAGACCCAGTACTTC.

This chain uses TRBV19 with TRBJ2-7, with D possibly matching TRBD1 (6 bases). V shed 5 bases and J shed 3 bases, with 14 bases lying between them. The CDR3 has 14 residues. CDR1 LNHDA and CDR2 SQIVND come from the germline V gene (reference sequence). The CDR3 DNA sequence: TGTGCCAGTAGTTTCCGACAGGATGACTACGAGCAGTACTTC. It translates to CASSFRQDDYEQYF.

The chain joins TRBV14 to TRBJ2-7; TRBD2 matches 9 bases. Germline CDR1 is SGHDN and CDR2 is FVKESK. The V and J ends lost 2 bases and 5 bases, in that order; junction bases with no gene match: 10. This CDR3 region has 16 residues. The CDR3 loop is CASSQRGGRGIDEQYF. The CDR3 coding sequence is TGTGCCAGCAGCCAACGGGGCGGGAGGGGGATCGACGAGCAGTACTTC.

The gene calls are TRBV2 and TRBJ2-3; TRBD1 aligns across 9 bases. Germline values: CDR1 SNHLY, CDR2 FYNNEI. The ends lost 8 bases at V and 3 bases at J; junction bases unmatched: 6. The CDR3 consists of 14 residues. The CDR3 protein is CASGRTGATDTQYF. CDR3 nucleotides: TGTGCCAGCGGGAGGACAGGGGCTACAGATACGCAGTATTTT.

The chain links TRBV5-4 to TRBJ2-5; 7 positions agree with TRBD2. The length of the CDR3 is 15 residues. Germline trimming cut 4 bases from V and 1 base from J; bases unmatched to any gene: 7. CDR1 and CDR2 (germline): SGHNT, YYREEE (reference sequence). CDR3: CASSRTGGPQETQYF. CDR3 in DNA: TGTGCCAGCAGCCGAACGGGAGGACCCCAAGAGACCCAGTACTTC.

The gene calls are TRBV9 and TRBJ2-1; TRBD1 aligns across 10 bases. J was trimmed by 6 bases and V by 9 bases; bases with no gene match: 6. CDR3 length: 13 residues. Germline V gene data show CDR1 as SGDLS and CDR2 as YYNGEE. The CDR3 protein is CATGQGDGNEQFF. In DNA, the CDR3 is TGTGCCACCGGACAGGGGGATGGCAATGAGCAGTTCTTC.

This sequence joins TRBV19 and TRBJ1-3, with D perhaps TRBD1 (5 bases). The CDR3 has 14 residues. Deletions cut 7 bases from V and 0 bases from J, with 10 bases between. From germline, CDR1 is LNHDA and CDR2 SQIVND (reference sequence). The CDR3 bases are TGTGCCAGTATTAGGGGCAACTCTGGAAACACCATATATTTT. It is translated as CASIRGNSGNTIYF.

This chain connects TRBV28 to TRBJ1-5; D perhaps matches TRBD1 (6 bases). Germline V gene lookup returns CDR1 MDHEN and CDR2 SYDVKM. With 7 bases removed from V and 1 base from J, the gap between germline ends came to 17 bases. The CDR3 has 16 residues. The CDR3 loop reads CASTSLGQGSNQPQHF. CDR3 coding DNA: TGTGCCAGCACCTCCCTCGGGCAGGGGAGCAATCAGCCCCAGCATTTT.

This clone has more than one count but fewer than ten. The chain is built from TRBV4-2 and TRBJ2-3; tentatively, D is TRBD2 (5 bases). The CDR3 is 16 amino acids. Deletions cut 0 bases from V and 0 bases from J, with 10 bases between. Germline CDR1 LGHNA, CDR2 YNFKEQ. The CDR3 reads CASSQEWRASTDTQYF. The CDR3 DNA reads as TGTGCCAGCAGCCAAGAGTGGCGGGCCAGCACAGATACGCAGTATTTT.

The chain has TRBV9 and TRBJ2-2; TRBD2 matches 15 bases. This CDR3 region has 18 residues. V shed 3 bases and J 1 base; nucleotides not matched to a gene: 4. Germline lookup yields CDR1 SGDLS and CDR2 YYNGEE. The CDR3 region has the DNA TGTGCCAGCAGCGGACCGGGACTAGCGGGAGGGAACACCGGGGAGCTGTTTTTT. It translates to CASSGPGLAGGNTGELFF.

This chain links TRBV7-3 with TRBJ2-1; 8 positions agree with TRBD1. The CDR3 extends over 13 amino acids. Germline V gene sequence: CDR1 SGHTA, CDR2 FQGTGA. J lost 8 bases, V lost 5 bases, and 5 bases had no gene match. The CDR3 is CASSRTGKDEQFF. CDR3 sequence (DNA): TGTGCCAGCAGCCGGACAGGGAAGGATGAGCAGTTCTTC.

Written as DNA, the CDR3 is TGCGCCAGCAGCTTGGCCTCGGGAGGGCCCCGGGAGACCCAGTACTTC. This sequence encodes CASSLASGGPRETQYF. The genes are TRBV5-1 and TRBJ2-5; TRBD2 agrees at 8 bases. CDR1 SGHRS and CDR2 YFSETQ come from the germline V gene. V lost 0 bases, J lost 5 bases, and 9 bases stayed unmatched. The CDR3 sequence is 16 residues long.

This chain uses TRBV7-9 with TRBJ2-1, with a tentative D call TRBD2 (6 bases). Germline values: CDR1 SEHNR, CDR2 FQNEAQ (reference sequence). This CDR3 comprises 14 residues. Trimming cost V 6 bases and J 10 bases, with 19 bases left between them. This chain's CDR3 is CASSQTGLSEEQFF. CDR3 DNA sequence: TGTGCCAGCAGTCAAACGGGACTCTCGGAGGAGCAGTTCTTC.

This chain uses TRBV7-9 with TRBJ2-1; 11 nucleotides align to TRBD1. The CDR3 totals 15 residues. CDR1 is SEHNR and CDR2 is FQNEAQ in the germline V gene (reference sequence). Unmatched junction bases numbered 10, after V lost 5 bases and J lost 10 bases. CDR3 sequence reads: CASSVGQGARDEQFF. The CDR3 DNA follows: TGTGCCAGCAGCGTTGGACAGGGGGCTCGGGACGAGCAGTTCTTC.

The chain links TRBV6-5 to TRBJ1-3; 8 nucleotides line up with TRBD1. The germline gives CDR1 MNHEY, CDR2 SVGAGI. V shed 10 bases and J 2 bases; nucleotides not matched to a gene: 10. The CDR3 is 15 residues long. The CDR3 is CATGPGQDPGNTIYF. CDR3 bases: TGTGCCACCGGACCGGGACAGGATCCTGGAAACACCATATATTTT.

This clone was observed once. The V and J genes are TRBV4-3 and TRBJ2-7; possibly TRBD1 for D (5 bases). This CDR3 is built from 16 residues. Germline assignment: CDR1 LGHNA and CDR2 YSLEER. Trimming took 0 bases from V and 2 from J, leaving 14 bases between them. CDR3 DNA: TGCGCCAGCAGCCAAGAAAATTTGAAAGGGGCCTACGAGCAGTACTTC. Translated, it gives CASSQENLKGAYEQYF.

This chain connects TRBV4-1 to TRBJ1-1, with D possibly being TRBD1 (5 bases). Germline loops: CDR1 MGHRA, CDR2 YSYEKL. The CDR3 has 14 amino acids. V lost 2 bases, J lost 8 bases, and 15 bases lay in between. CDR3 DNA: TGCGCCAGCAGCCAACGGACACGGCCAGGGGAAGCTTTCTTT. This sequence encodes CASSQRTRPGEAFF.

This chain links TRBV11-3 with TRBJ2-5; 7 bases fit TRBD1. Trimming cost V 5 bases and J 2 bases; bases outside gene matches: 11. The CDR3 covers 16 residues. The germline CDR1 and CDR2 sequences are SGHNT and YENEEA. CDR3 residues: CASSARLYRGQETQYF. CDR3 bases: TGTGCCAGCAGCGCCCGCCTCTACAGGGGACAAGAGACCCAGTACTTC.

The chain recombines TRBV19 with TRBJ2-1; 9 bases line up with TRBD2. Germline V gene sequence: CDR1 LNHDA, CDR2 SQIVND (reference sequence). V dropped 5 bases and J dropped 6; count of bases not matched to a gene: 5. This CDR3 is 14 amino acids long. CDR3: CASSWREGSNEQFF. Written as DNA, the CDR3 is TGTGCCAGTAGTTGGCGGGAGGGCAGCAATGAGCAGTTCTTC.